Below, 24 T cell receptor beta chains from the same sample are listed, as sequenced in a study of cytomegalovirus exposure and HLA in healthy donors. 60 Vbeta and 13 Jbeta primers were used in PCR. Clones were read by immunoSEQ multiplex PCR, and TCRdb kept only the in-frame ones, dropping some. The sample yields 63,000 or so clones, about four fifths seen once. What was sequenced was PBMCs. The source is a woman in her 30s in good health and CMV-seronegative.

The chain is built from TRBV6-5 and TRBJ2-5; no clear D gene. V was clipped by 2 bases and J by 5 bases, with 3 bases between them. From germline, CDR1 is MNHEY and CDR2 SVGAGI. The CDR3 length is 11 residues. This CDR3 is CASSYGETQYF. CDR3 bases: TGTGCCAGCAGTTACGGCGAGACCCAGTACTTC.

The V and J genes are TRBV5-4 and TRBJ1-2, with 7 bases identical to TRBD1. V gave up 7 bases and J gave up 5 bases; unmatched junction bases: 11. This CDR3 region has 14 residues. The germline gives CDR1 SGHNT, CDR2 YYREEE (reference sequence). The DNA of the CDR3 is TGTGCCAGCCACCGGGAGGGGGCTCCGTATGGCTACACCTTC. Translating it yields CASHREGAPYGYTF.

CDR3 loop: CASSLVGSGTKDNEQFF. The DNA for the CDR3 is TGTGCCAGCAGCTTGGTTGGTAGCGGGACTAAGGACAATGAGCAGTTCTTC. The chain recombines TRBV5-4 with TRBJ2-1; 8 bases line up with TRBD2. V lost 0 bases to trimming and J lost 5 bases; unmatched junction nucleotides: 10. Germline lookup yields CDR1 SGHNT and CDR2 YYREEE (reference sequence). The CDR3 covers 17 residues.

This chain connects TRBV28 to TRBJ2-5; the D gene is possibly TRBD2 (5 bases). The CDR3 length is 13 residues. Germline lookup yields CDR1 MDHEN and CDR2 SYDVKM. V lost 6 bases, J lost 2 bases, and 10 bases lay in between. CDR3 residues: CASRGGSQETQYF. As DNA, the CDR3 is TGTGCCAGCAGAGGAGGTTCTCAAGAGACCCAGTACTTC. The full variable domain, its missing parts supplied by reference TRBV28 and TRBJ2-5, is DVKVTQSSRYLVKRTGEKVFLECVQDMDHENMFWYRQDPGLGLRLIYFSYDVKMKEKGDIPEGYSVSREKKERFSLILESASTNQTSMYLCASRGGSQETQYFGPGTRLLVL.

The rearrangement joins TRBV9 to TRBJ2-7; 11 bases match TRBD1. The germline V gene encodes CDR1 SGDLS and CDR2 YYNGEE. V shed 3 bases, J shed 2 bases, and the junction held 4 bases outside the gene matches. This CDR3 spans 15 amino acids. CDR3 residues: CASSAGTGGTYEQYF. CDR3 in DNA: TGTGCCAGCAGCGCGGGGACAGGGGGAACCTACGAGCAGTACTTC.

V and J are TRBV4-1 and TRBJ2-7; 10 bases line up with TRBD2. The CDR3 totals 15 residues. Germline values: CDR1 MGHRA, CDR2 YSYEKL. V shed 2 bases and J 4 bases; nucleotides not matched to a gene: 5. The CDR3 DNA reads as TGCGCCAGCAGCCAAAGCGGGGGGGCAATGTACGAGCAGTACTTC. Translated: CASSQSGGAMYEQYF.

CDR3 protein: CASGSGSYEQYF. CDR3 nucleotide sequence: TGTGCCAGCGGGTCGGGTTCCTACGAGCAGTACTTC. The chain employs TRBV6-5 and TRBJ2-7; D call uncertain. The CDR3 consists of 12 residues. Germline CDR1 and CDR2: MNHEY and SVGAGI. Trimming stripped 8 bases from V and 1 base from J, with 9 bases between.

The V and J genes are TRBV2 and TRBJ1-5, with 12 bases that match TRBD1. The CDR3 is made up of 17 amino acids. Per germline, CDR1 SNHLY and CDR2 FYNNEI. The V gene end was trimmed by 8 bases and the J gene end by 0 bases; junction bases not matched to a gene: 8. This chain's CDR3 is CASFPGQGAYSNQPQHF. CDR3 bases: TGTGCCAGCTTTCCGGGACAGGGGGCTTATAGCAATCAGCCCCAGCATTTT. Complete variable domain (other parts from reference TRBV2 and TRBJ1-5): EPEVTQTPSHQVTQMGQEVILRCVPISNHLYFYWYRQILGQKVEFLVSFYNNEISEKSEIFDDQFSVERPDGSNFTLKIRSTKLEDSAMYFCASFPGQGAYSNQPQHFGDGTRLSIL.

The gene calls are TRBV25-1 and TRBJ2-7, with 7 positions matching TRBD1. Germline trimming cut 9 bases from V and 5 bases from J; bases unmatched to any gene: 13. Germline V gene data show CDR1 as MGHDK and CDR2 as SYGVNS. The CDR3 runs 14 residues. This CDR3 reads CARLVLRDSNEQYF. CDR3 bases: TGTGCCAGACTGGTTCTCCGGGACAGTAACGAGCAGTACTTC.

CDR3 in DNA: TGTGCCAGCAGTCCAGGGGGCCGCTACGAGCAGTACTTC. This encodes CASSPGGRYEQYF. The chain combines TRBV27 with TRBJ2-7; TRBD1 matches 8 bases. V shed 5 bases, J shed 3 bases, and the junction held 3 bases outside the gene matches. CDR3 length equals 13 residues. Germline CDR1 MNHEY, CDR2 SMNVEV (reference sequence).

This clone is a singleton in its sample. The chain recombines TRBV7-9 with TRBJ1-1; 11 nucleotides match TRBD1. The germline V gene encodes CDR1 SEHNR and CDR2 FQNEAQ (reference sequence). J was trimmed by 4 bases and V by 0 bases; bases with no gene match: 1. The CDR3 runs to 15 residues. This CDR3 is CASSLAGQGATEAFF. The CDR3 coding sequence is TGTGCCAGCAGCTTAGCCGGACAGGGGGCCACTGAAGCTTTCTTT.

This clone was recorded only once. V is TRBV4-3 and J is TRBJ2-7; 12 bases fit TRBD1. J lost 5 bases, V lost 2 bases, and 10 bases had no gene match. Germline CDR1 reads LGHNA; CDR2 reads YSLEER. The CDR3 spans 17 residues. CDR3 amino acids: CASSQTVGQGAGNEQYF. CDR3 in DNA: TGCGCCAGCAGCCAAACCGTGGGACAGGGGGCAGGTAACGAGCAGTACTTC.

The rearrangement joins TRBV2 to TRBJ1-5; TRBD1 is a possible D gene (5 bases). Per the germline V gene, CDR1 is SNHLY and CDR2 is FYNNEI. Trimming took off 1 base at V and 3 bases at J, with 10 bases between the two ends. The CDR3 is 15 residues long. In nucleotides, the CDR3 is TGTGCCAGCAGTGAAGGATACAGGAACAATCAGCCCCAGCATTTT. Translated: CASSEGYRNNQPQHF.

In its sample, this clone was seen once. CDR3 region: CASGSSTGVSEKLFF. CDR3 bases: TGTGCCAGCGGAAGCTCCACAGGGGTTTCTGAAAAACTGTTTTTT. This rearrangement joins TRBV2 to TRBJ1-4; 7 nucleotides agree with TRBD1. The CDR3 loop spans 15 amino acids. The V gene end was trimmed by 8 bases and the J gene end by 7 bases; junction bases not matched to a gene: 13. Germline V gene sequence: CDR1 SNHLY, CDR2 FYNNEI.

This chain links TRBV7-2 with TRBJ1-2; 9 bases match TRBD1. J gave up 3 bases and V 4 bases, and 3 bases lay outside the gene matches. Germline CDR1 and CDR2: SGHTA and FQGNSA. The CDR3 length is 14 residues. The CDR3 here is CASSSGQGYYGYTF. The CDR3 coding sequence is TGTGCCAGCAGCTCTGGACAGGGGTACTATGGCTACACCTTC.

This chain connects TRBV11-3 to TRBJ2-1, with D tentatively TRBD2 (6 bases). The V end lost 2 bases, the J end lost 1 base, and 9 bases lay between the germline ends. The CDR3 extends over 15 amino acids. Per the germline V gene, CDR1 is SGHNT and CDR2 is YENEEA. The CDR3 sequence: CASSLLGGSYNEQFF. CDR3 DNA: TGTGCCAGCAGCTTACTCGGGGGTTCCTACAATGAGCAGTTCTTC.

The V and J genes are TRBV2 and TRBJ1-2, with D unresolved. Trimming left V 8 bases short and J 2 bases short, with 9 bases between. The germline gives CDR1 SNHLY, CDR2 FYNNEI. The CDR3 loop spans 12 amino acids. This CDR3 reads CASSTENYGYTF. The CDR3 DNA reads TGTGCCAGCTCGACGGAGAACTATGGCTACACCTTC.

This clone was detected only a few times. This chain links TRBV7-8 with TRBJ2-7; 9 bases map to TRBD1. V was pared by 5 bases and J by 3 bases, with 8 bases of the junction left unmatched. The CDR3 length is 15 residues. Per the germline V gene, CDR1 is SGHVS and CDR2 is FQNEAQ. The CDR3 protein is CASSPDRGMSYEQYF. The CDR3 DNA reads as TGTGCCAGCAGCCCTGACAGGGGGATGAGCTACGAGCAGTACTTC.

The chain combines TRBV7-3 with TRBJ2-5; perhaps TRBD2 as D (5 bases). Looked up from germline, CDR1 is SGHTA and CDR2 is FQGTGA. The V and J ends lost 0 bases and 5 bases respectively, with 13 bases between them. This CDR3 spans 15 amino acids. The CDR3 protein is CASSLTPHRGETQYF. For the CDR3, the DNA is TGTGCCAGCAGCTTAACCCCCCATCGAGGGGAGACCCAGTACTTC.

The chain carries TRBV13 and TRBJ2-1, with D possibly matching TRBD1 (5 bases). Looked up from germline, CDR1 is PRHDT and CDR2 is FYEKMQ (reference sequence). With 4 bases removed from V and 9 bases from J, the gap between germline ends came to 16 bases. This CDR3 has 14 residues. CDR3 amino acids: CASSSTAGSGEQFF. DNA for the CDR3: TGTGCCAGCAGCTCGACAGCAGGCTCGGGTGAGCAGTTCTTC.

This clone was observed a single time. In nucleotides, the CDR3 is TGCGCCAGCAGACACCCAGGGGCAGGGGAACTTGGCTACACCTTC. Its translation is CASRHPGAGELGYTF. The V call is TRBV4-1, the J call TRBJ1-2, with D perhaps TRBD1 (6 bases). Trimming removed 6 bases at V and 7 bases at J, with 21 bases between. Germline loops: CDR1 MGHRA, CDR2 YSYEKL. The CDR3 sequence is 15 residues long.

This clone was seen more than once but under ten times. This chain connects TRBV6-1 to TRBJ2-7, with a tentative D call TRBD2 (5 bases). Per germline, CDR1 MNHNS and CDR2 SASEGT. This CDR3 contains 12 residues. V dropped 3 bases and J dropped 6 bases, with 9 bases sitting between them. The CDR3: CASSDRGREQYF. The CDR3 region has the DNA TGTGCCAGCAGTGACCGAGGGCGCGAGCAGTACTTC.

This chain joins TRBV7-8 and TRBJ2-5; D gene unclear. Germline V CDR1 and CDR2: SGHVS, FQNEAQ. This CDR3 is built from 12 residues. Trimming removed 8 bases from V and 5 bases from J, with 12 bases in between. The CDR3 loop reads CASGSTRETQYF. The CDR3 bases are TGTGCCAGCGGCTCCACGAGGGAGACCCAGTACTTC.

This clone was counted only a few times. The V gene is TRBV18, the J gene TRBJ2-3; TRBD1 might be the D (6 bases). The CDR3 has 15 amino acids. Trimming cost V 4 bases and J 0 bases, with 11 bases left between them. Per the germline V gene, CDR1 is KGHSH and CDR2 is LQKENI. CDR3: CASSLFGQSTDTQYF. The CDR3 DNA sequence: TGTGCCAGCTCACTTTTCGGACAGAGCACAGATACGCAGTATTTT.